These T cell receptor beta chains were read from a single sample in a study of blood T cells in healthy people across ages. TCRdb ran MiXCR on the 5' RACE reads and lists one entry per CDR3 protein. Of about 930,000 distinct CDR3 sequences in the sample, roughly 29% are singletons; the top ten hold 10%. These data also featured in a second study, about T cells of mothers and their children.

Material for sequencing was blood. The receptor set was obtained from a woman aged 35 to 49 in good health. Both conserved end residues are part of each CDR3. D genes are given only for firm matches. Rows give clone size only sometimes, using once, few, many, or a class for an expanded clone.

-	TRBV7-2	TRBJ2-3	few	TGTGCCAGCAGCTCGATCCTAACCACAGATACGCAGTATTTT	CASSSILTTDTQYF
-	TRBV20-1	TRBJ1-5	few	TGCAGTGCTAGAACTTGGGGGGCTGGTAATTCATTTGGTCAGCCCCAGCATTTT	CSARTWGAGNSFGQPQHF
-	TRBV7-9	TRBJ1-5	few	TGTGCCAGCAGCTTAGACAGGGACCCTTTGGGGCCCCAGCATTTT	CASSLDRDPLGPQHF
-	TRBV7-9	TRBJ2-7	few	TGTGCCAGCAGCTTAGCTTATAGGGACGGGTCCTACGAGCAGTACTTC	CASSLAYRDGSYEQYF
-	TRBV18	TRBJ1-1	-	TGTGCCAGCTCACCCACCGTCTCTTACACTGAAGCTTTCTTT	CASSPTVSYTEAFF
-	TRBV7-8	TRBJ2-1	many	TGTGCCAGCAGCTGGGGGGACGCTAACAATGAGCAGTTCTTC	CASSWGDANNEQFF
TRBD1	TRBV12-3/TRBV12-4	TRBJ2-7	-	TGTGCCAGCAGTTGCCGGGACAGGGTGGACGAGCAGTACTTC	CASSCRDRVDEQYF
TRBD1	TRBV3-1	TRBJ2-2	-	TGTGCCAGCAGCCTCCGGGACAGGGGGGGCACCGGGGAGCTGTTTTTT	CASSLRDRGGTGELFF
TRBD2	TRBV20-1	TRBJ2-3	-	TGCAGTGCTAAAGGGACTAGCGGGGGAGTCTATACGCAGTATTTT	CSAKGTSGGVYTQYF
-	TRBV7-9	TRBJ2-5	few	TGTGCCAGCAGCTTAGAGGTCTCAGGGGGGGACTGGGAGCAGTACTTC	CASSLEVSGGDWEQYF
-	TRBV14	TRBJ1-2	once	TGTGCCAGCAGCCCCGTGGGACATGTAGGCCCTAACTATGGCTACACCTTC	CASSPVGHVGPNYGYTF
TRBD1	TRBV7-7	TRBJ2-3	many	TGTGCTAGCAGCCGGACAGGGGATCACACAGATACGCAGTATTTT	CASSRTGDHTDTQYF
-	TRBV5-1	TRBJ2-1	few	TGCGCCAGCAGCTTGGTTGGAGTATTGAATGAGCAGTTCTTC	CASSLVGVLNEQFF
TRBD2	TRBV10-3	TRBJ2-7	many	TGTGCCATCAGCGCCGGGACTAGTGGGGACGAGCAGTACTTC	CAISAGTSGDEQYF
-	TRBV5-1	TRBJ2-5	few	TGCGCCAGCAGCCGCCCGGACAGATGGGAGGGGACCCAGTACTTC	CASSRPDRWEGTQYF
-	TRBV28	TRBJ2-7	-	TGTGCCAGCAGTTTAGGACAGAGCTGCGAGCAGTACTTC	CASSLGQSCEQYF
TRBD2	TRBV30	TRBJ2-1	-	TGTGCCTGGAGTGTGGGTAGCGGGGGCTACAATGAGCAGTTCTTC	CAWSVGSGGYNEQFF
-	TRBV7-2	TRBJ2-1	many	TGTGCCAGCAGCTTAGGGTTCGGTAGCGGCGGTGAGCAGTTCTTC	CASSLGFGSGGEQFF